The clone carrying this T cell receptor beta chain has at least ten counts. Its antigen remains unidentified. The data were taken from a study of CD8 T cells in ankylosing spondylitis. Study-level findings and limits: Peripheral blood samples showed relatively rare disease-linked clones, and these clones were CD8+.

Library preparation for TCR beta used quantitative 5'-RACE with molecular barcodes. TCRdb redid the calling of the 5' RACE reads with MiXCR, one entry per CDR3 protein. In the table there are hundreds of thousands of distinct CDR3 sequences, 8% to 10% of which are singletons. The germline CDR1 and CDR2 sequences are LGHDT and YNNKEL (reference sequence). CDR3 length: 15 residues. The trim removed 4 bases at V and 2 bases at J, leaving 7 bases unmatched. The chain recombines TRBV3-1 with TRBJ1-2, with 7 bases matching TRBD1. The TCR comes from a female donor with ankylosing spondylitis or in good health (not recorded which). The sample taken for sequencing was blood, either unsorted or a sorted T cell fraction (not recorded which). CDR3 sequence reads: CASSPPGGTNYGYTF. As DNA, the CDR3 is TGTGCCAGCAGCCCCCCAGGGGGGACGAACTATGGCTACACCTTC. The whole variable domain, remainder taken from reference TRBV3-1 and TRBJ1-2, is DTAVSQTPKYLVTQMGNDKSIKCEQNLGHDTMYWYKQDSKKFLKIMFSYNNKELIINETVPNRFSPKSPDKAHLNLHINSLELGDSAVYFCASSPPGGTNYGYTFGSGTRLTVV.